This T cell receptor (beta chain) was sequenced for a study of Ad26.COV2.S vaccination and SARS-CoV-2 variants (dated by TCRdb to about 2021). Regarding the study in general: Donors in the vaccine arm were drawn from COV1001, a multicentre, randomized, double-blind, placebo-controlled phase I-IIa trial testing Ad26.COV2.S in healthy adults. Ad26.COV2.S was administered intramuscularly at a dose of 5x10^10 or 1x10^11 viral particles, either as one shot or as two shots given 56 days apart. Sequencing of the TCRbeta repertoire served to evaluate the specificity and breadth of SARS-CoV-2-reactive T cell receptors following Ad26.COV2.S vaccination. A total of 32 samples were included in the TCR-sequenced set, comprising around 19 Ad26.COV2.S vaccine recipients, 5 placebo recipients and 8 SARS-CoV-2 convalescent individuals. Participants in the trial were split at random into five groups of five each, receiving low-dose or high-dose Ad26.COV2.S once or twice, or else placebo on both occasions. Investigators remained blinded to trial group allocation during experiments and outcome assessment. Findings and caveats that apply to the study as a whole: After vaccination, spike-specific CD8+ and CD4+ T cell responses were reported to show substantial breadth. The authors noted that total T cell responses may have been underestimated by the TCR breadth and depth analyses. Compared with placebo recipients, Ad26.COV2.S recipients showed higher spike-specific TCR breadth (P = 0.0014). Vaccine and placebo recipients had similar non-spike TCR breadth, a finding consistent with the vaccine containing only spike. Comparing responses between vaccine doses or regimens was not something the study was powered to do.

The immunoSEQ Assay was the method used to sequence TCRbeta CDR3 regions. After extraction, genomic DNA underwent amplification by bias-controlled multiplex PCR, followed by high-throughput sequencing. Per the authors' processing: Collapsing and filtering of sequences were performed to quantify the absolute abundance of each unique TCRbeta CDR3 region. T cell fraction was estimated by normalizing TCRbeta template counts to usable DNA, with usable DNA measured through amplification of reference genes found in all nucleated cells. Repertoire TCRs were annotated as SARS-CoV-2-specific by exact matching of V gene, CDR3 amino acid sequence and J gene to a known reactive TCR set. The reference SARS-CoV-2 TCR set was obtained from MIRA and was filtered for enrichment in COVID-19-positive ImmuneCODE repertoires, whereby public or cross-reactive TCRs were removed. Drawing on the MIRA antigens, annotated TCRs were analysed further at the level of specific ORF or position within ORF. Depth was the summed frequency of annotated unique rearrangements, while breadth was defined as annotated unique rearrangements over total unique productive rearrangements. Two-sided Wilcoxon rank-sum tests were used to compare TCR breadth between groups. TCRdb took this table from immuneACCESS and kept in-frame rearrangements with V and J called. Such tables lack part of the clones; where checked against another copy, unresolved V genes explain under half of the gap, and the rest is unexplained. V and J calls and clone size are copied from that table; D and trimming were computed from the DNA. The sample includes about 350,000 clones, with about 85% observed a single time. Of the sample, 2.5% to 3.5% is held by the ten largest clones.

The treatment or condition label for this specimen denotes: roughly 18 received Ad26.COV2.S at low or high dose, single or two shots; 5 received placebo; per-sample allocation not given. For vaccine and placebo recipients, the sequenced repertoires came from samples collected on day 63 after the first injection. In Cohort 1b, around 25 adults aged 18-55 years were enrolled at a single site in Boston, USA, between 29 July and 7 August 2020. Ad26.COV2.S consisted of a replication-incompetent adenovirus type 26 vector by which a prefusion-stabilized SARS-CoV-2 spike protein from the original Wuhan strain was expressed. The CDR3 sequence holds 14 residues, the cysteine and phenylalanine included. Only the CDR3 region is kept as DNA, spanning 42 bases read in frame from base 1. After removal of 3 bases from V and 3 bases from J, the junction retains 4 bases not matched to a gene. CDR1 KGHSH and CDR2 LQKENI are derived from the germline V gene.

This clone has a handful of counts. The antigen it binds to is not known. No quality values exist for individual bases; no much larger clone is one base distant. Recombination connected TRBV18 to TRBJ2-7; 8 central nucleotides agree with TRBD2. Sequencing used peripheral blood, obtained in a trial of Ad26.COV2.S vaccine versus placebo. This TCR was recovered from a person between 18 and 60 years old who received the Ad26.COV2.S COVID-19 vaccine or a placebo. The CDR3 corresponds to CASSPGLDRYEQYF. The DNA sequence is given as TGTGCCAGCTCACCGGGACTAGACCGCTACGAGCAGTACTTC.